Detailed here is one T cell receptor (beta chain). This specimen belongs to a study of T cells in Graves' hyperthyroidism and ophthalmopathy. The J segment lost 4 bases and the V segment lost 3 bases, leaving 13 bases of the junction unmatched. Germline CDR1 and CDR2: DFQATT and SNEGSKA (reference sequence). This CDR3 region has 16 residues. The investigators amplified TCR beta CDR3 regions from RNA transcripts. With the HTBI primer set, the TCR CDR3 went through a first round of RT-PCR. TCRdb reprocessed the multiplex PCR reads with MiXCR, giving one entry per CDR3 protein. The table has around 350,000 distinct CDR3 sequences, approximately 15% seen once.

This clonotype originated in a woman between 18 and 29 years old with Graves' hyperthyroidism that later progressed to Graves' ophthalmopathy. Sequenced input: blood. This chain links TRBV20-1 with TRBJ2-3; 7 bases match TRBD2. CDR3 in amino acids: CSASPSAGVAADTQYF. In DNA form, the CDR3 reads TGCAGTGCTAGTCCTTCTGCGGGAGTTGCCGCAGATACGCAGTATTTT.